These T cell receptor beta chains were read from a single sample in a study of blood T cells in healthy people across ages. TCRdb ran MiXCR on the 5' RACE reads and lists one entry per CDR3 protein. The profile shows over 1,300,000 distinct CDR3 sequences, approximately 59% of them singletons. The sample was blood. The source is a man aged 18 to 30 in good health. CDR3s leave out the opening cysteine and the closing phenylalanine or tryptophan. Fields, in order: V gene, J gene, CDR3 protein.

v_gene: TRBV27
j_gene: TRBJ2-7
CDR3aa: AGSLLPGPYEQY

v_gene: TRBV20-1
j_gene: TRBJ2-1
CDR3aa: SAIPGQGLGSYNEQF

v_gene: TRBV6-6
j_gene: TRBJ2-3
CDR3aa: ARSYSVVSGDTQY

v_gene: TRBV3-1
j_gene: TRBJ2-3
CDR3aa: ASSQITDTQY

v_gene: TRBV7-2
j_gene: TRBJ2-3
CDR3aa: ASSSIAGGRITDTQY

v_gene: TRBV12-3/TRBV12-4
j_gene: TRBJ2-4
CDR3aa: ASREDPNNNGQY

v_gene: TRBV6-5
j_gene: TRBJ2-1
CDR3aa: ASSLGSFGQYNEQF

v_gene: TRBV11-2
j_gene: TRBJ2-1
CDR3aa: ASSLDITSGRPTYNEQF

v_gene: TRBV6-1
j_gene: TRBJ2-5
CDR3aa: ASSSGTGVETQY

v_gene: TRBV6-5
j_gene: TRBJ2-1
CDR3aa: ASQQGSYNEQF

v_gene: TRBV9
j_gene: TRBJ1-2
CDR3aa: ASSAQQGNYGYT

v_gene: TRBV6-1
j_gene: TRBJ2-7
CDR3aa: ASSEVGGGQGVYEQY

v_gene: TRBV5-5
j_gene: TRBJ2-7
CDR3aa: ASSSLAASYNEQY

v_gene: TRBV20-1
j_gene: TRBJ1-5
CDR3aa: SAYIYLQGRDGNQPQH

v_gene: TRBV4-3
j_gene: TRBJ2-3
CDR3aa: ASSQDLSGYTQY

v_gene: TRBV7-9
j_gene: TRBJ2-7
CDR3aa: ASSLGPREEQY

v_gene: TRBV20-1
j_gene: -
CDR3aa: SARGSQGATYEQY

v_gene: TRBV7-2
j_gene: TRBJ2-1
CDR3aa: ASIREAGDYNEQF

v_gene: TRBV20-1
j_gene: TRBJ1-6
CDR3aa: SATLGSPLH

v_gene: TRBV29-1
j_gene: TRBJ2-3
CDR3aa: SVETSGRNTQY

v_gene: TRBV27
j_gene: TRBJ1-5
CDR3aa: ASGGQTNNQPQH

v_gene: TRBV9
j_gene: TRBJ2-4
CDR3aa: ASSPTGKANIQY

v_gene: TRBV4-1
j_gene: TRBJ2-1
CDR3aa: ASSQDSGQRTYNEQF

v_gene: TRBV12-5
j_gene: TRBJ1-5
CDR3aa: ASGLTTRQPNQPQH

v_gene: TRBV20-1
j_gene: TRBJ2-1
CDR3aa: SARTSAYQDEQF

v_gene: TRBV29-1
j_gene: TRBJ2-5
CDR3aa: SVEGQGAAYQETQY

v_gene: TRBV4-1
j_gene: TRBJ1-6
CDR3aa: ASSRHAQGSDSPLH